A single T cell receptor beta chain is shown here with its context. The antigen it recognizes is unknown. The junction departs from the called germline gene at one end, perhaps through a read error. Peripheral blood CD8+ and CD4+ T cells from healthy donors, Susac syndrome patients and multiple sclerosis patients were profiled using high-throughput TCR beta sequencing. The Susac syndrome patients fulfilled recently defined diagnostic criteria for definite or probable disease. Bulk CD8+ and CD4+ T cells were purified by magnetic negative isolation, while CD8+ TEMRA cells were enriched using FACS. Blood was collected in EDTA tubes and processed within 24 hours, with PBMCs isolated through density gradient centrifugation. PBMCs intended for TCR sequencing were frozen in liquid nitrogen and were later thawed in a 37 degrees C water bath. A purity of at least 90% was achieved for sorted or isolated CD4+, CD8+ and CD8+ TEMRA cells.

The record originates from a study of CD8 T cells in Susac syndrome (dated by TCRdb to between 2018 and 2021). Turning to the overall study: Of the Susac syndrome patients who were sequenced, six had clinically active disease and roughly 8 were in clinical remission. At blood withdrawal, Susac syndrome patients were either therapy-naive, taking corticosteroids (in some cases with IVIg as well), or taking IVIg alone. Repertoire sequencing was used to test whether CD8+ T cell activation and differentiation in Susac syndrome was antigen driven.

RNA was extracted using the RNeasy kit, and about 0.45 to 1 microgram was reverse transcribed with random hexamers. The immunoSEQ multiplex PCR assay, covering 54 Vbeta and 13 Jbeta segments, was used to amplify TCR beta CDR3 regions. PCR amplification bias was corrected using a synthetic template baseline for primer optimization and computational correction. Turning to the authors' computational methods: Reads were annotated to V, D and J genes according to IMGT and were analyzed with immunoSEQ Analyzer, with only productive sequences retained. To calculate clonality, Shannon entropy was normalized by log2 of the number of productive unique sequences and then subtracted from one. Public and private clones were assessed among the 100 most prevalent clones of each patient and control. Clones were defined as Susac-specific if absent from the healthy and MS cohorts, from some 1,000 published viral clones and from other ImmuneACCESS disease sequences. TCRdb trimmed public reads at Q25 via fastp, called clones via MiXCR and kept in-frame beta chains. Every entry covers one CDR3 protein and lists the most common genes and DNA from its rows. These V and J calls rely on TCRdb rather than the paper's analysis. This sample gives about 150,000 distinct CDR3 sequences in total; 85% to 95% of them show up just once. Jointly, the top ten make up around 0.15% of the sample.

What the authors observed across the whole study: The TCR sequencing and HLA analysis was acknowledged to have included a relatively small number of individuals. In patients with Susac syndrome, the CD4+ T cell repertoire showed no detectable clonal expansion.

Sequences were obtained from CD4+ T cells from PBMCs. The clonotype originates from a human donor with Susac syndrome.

The CDR3 region reads CASSSRAAGDQPQHF. The bases are TGTGCCAGCAGCTCGCGGGCGGCAGGGGATCAGCCCCAGCATTTT. This chain is built from TRBV5-1 and TRBJ1-5; perhaps TRBD1 is the D gene, with 6 bases matching. The cysteine opens and the phenylalanine closes a CDR3 of 15 amino acids. The DNA shown is the 45-base CDR3, in frame from base 1. The germline V gene supplies CDR1 SGHRS and CDR2 YFSETQ.